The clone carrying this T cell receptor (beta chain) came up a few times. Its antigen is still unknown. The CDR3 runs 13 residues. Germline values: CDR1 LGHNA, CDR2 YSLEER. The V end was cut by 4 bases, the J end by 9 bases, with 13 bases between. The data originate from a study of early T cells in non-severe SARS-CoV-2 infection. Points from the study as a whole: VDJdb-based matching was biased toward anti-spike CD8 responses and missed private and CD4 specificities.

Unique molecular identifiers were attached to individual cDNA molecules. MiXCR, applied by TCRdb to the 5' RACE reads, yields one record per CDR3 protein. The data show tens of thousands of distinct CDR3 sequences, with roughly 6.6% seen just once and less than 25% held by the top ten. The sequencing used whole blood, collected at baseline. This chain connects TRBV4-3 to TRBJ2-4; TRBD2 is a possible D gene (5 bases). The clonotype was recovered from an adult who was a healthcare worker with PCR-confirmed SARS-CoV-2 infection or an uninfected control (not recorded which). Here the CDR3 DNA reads TGCGCCAGCAGCCTTAGCCGGGGAAGCATTCAGTACTTC. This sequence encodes CASSLSRGSIQYF.